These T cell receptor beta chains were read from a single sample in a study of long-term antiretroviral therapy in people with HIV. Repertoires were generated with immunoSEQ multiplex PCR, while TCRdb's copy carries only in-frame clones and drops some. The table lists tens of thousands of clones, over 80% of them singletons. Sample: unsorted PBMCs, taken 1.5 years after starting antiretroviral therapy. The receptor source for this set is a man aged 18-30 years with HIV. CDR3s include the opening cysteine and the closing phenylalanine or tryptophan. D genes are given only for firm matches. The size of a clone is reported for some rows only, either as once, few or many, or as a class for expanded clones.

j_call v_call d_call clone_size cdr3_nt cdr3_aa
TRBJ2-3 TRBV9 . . TGTGCCAGCAGGCCAACCTTAAGTGGGACAGATACGCAGTATTTT CASRPTLSGTDTQYF
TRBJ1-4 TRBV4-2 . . TGTGCCAGCAGCCAAGTATTCCGGGGGTTAACTGCAACTAATGAAAAACTGTTTTTT CASSQVFRGLTATNEKLFF
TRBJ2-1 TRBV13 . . TGTGCCAGCAGCCGAAGCCTAGGATCCTACAATGAGCAGTTCTTC CASSRSLGSYNEQFF
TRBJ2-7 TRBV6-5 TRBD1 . TGTGCCAGCAGTTACGGACAGGCGAGCTCCTACGAGCAGTACTTC CASSYGQASSYEQYF
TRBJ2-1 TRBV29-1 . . TGCAGCGTTCTGCGGAACTCCTACAATGAGCAGTTCTTC CSVLRNSYNEQFF
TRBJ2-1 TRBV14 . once TGTGCCAGCAGCCAAATCGGGGGCGAGCGGGGCTACAATGAGCAGTTCTTC CASSQIGGERGYNEQFF
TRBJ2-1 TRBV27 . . TGTGCCAGCAGAACAGGGACCGCCTACAATGAGCAGTTCTTC CASRTGTAYNEQFF
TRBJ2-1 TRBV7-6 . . TGTGCCAGCAGTCGGCAGGGTGCTGAGCAGTTCTTC CASSRQGAEQFF
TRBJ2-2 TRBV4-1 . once TGCGCCAGCAGCCAAGATACAGCGAACACCGGGGAGCTGTTTTTT CASSQDTANTGELFF
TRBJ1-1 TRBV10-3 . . TGTGCCACTCGGTCCCGGGACGGTATGAACACTGAAGCTTTCTTT CATRSRDGMNTEAFF
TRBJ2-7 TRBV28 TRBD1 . TGTGCCAGCAGTTTATCGGCAGGGGGCGTCCACGAGCAGTACTTC CASSLSAGGVHEQYF
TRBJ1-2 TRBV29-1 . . TGCAGCGTTGATGGGGGGAAAGGCTACACCTTC CSVDGGKGYTF
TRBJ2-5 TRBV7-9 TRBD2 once TGTGCCAGCAGCTTACGGCTAGCGGGAGGACTCCAAGAGACCCAGTACTTC CASSLRLAGGLQETQYF
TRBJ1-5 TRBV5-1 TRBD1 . TGCGCCAGCAGCTGGGGGACAGGTGGGCCCCAGCATTTT CASSWGTGGPQHF
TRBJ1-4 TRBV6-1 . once TGTGCCAGCAGTGAAGCACGGGTAGCAACTAATGAAAAACTGTTTTTT CASSEARVATNEKLFF
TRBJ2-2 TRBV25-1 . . TGTGCCAGCAGTGGCTTGGGGCTCACCGGGGAGCTGTTTTTT CASSGLGLTGELFF
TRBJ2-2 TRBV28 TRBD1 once TGTGCCAGCAGTTCGGACAGGGGACCTGTCGGCGGGGAGCTGTTTTTT CASSSDRGPVGGELFF
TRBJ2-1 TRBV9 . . TGTGCCAGCAGCGTTCCTCCGGGGCGTGAGCAGTTCTTC CASSVPPGREQFF
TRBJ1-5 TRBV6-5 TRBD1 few TGTGCCAGCCAGGGACAGGGACACAATCAGCCCCAGCATTTT CASQGQGHNQPQHF